Following are 3 T cell receptor beta chains from one sample sequenced in a study of blood T cell repertoires in COVID-19. TCRdb's table, derived via immunoSEQ multiplex PCR, lists solely in-frame clones and lacks some. The sample includes approximately 200,000 clones, 70% to 90% seen only once; the top ten take roughly 8.7%. Sequencing input: PBMCs or T cells enriched from blood (not recorded which). The receptors were sampled from a man aged 40-55 years who had recovered from COVID-19.

The chain links TRBV7-8 to TRBJ1-3; 9 bases are a match to TRBD1. V shed 3 bases and J 3 bases; nucleotides not matched to a gene: 6. The CDR3 extends over 16 amino acids. Germline V lookup: CDR1 SGHVS, CDR2 FQNEAQ. CDR3 coding DNA: TGTGCCAGCAGCTTGTGGGGACAGGGAGGTGGAAACACCATATATTTT. This gives the protein CASSLWGQGGGNTIYF.

V and J are TRBV19 and TRBJ1-2; D may be TRBD1 (6 bases). Germline V gene lookup returns CDR1 LNHDA and CDR2 SQIVND (reference sequence). This CDR3 has 14 residues. Trimming pared 7 bases from V and 3 bases from J, leaving 15 bases between. The CDR3 is CASKGGGEDYGYTF. DNA of the CDR3: TGTGCCAGTAAGGGCGGGGGCGAGGACTATGGCTACACCTTC.

The rearrangement uses TRBV5-5 and TRBJ2-1, with TRBD1 matching over 9 bases. The junction had 6 bases not matched to a gene; V was cut back by 4 bases and J by 4 bases. CDR1 is SGHKS and CDR2 is YYEKEE in the germline V gene (reference sequence). CDR3 length: 15 amino acids. CDR3 region: CASSPWTGAYNEQFF. The CDR3 DNA follows: TGTGCCAGCAGCCCATGGACAGGGGCTTACAATGAGCAGTTCTTC.